This T cell receptor beta chain was captured in a study of identical twins. TCRdb re-called the 5' RACE reads with MiXCR, one entry per CDR3 protein. The sample consists of 400,000 to 650,000 distinct CDR3 sequences, 22% of them appearing once. The CDR3 spans 14 residues. Germline V gene lookup returns CDR1 SGHVS and CDR2 FQNEAQ. V lost 2 bases to trimming and J lost 7 bases; unmatched junction nucleotides: 5. In this sample, this clonotype turned up a few times. Antigen: not known. General observations from the study: Rather than following the same donors, the conclusions depended on cross-sectional statistical analysis.

The data also belong to a second study, concerning T cells expressing NK-cell markers. That work contributes: The TCR beta repertoires originated in sorted CD3+CD56+NKG2C+, CD3+CD56+NKG2C- and CD3+CD56-NKG2C+ T cells. NKG2C+ dominant clonotype frequencies in six donors were roughly 1.0-8% of CD8+ T cells.

The material sequenced was CD4+ T cells sorted from blood. V gene TRBV7-8 combines with J gene TRBJ2-1; 7 positions match TRBD2. The TCR sequence derives from a woman aged 18 to 35 in good health. The CDR3 loop reads CASSLPGGKNEQFF. DNA of the CDR3: TGTGCCAGCAGCTTACCGGGAGGTAAAAATGAGCAGTTCTTC. Complete variable domain (other parts from reference TRBV7-8 and TRBJ2-1): GAGVSQSPRYKVAKRGQDVALRCDPISGHVSLFWYQQALGQGPEFLTYFQNEAQLDKSGLPSDRFFAERPEGSVSTLKIQRTQQEDSAVYLCASSLPGGKNEQFFGPGTRLTVL.